This T cell receptor beta chain was captured by sequencing in a study of blood T cell repertoires in COVID-19. Study as a whole: Sites across the United States, Italy and Spain contributed samples from acute and convalescent COVID-19. In each case, the material was cDNA or gDNA derived from T cells, B-cell-depleted T cells, or PBMCs.

This clone showed up just once. In the study's own analysis: Estimated nucleated cell counts came from reference gene primer amplification. Repertoires were generated with immunoSEQ multiplex PCR, while TCRdb's copy carries only in-frame clones and drops some. From that table come the V and J calls and clone size; the DNA was used to work out D and trimming. There are 200,000 to 250,000 clones in the sample; 86% occur only once, and around 12% lies in the top ten. Germline CDR1 MNHEY, CDR2 SVGAGI. Trimming stripped 6 bases from V and 2 bases from J, with 14 bases between. This CDR3 is built from 15 residues.

This clonotype was obtained from a man aged 80 or over with acute or convalescent COVID-19. The chain has TRBV6-5 and TRBJ2-1; D perhaps matches TRBD1 (6 bases). Sequencing was performed on peripheral blood. The CDR3 region is CASSKQGTPYNEQFF. The CDR3 bases are TGTGCCAGCAGCAAACAGGGTACCCCCTACAATGAGCAGTTCTTC.